Below, 18 T cell receptor beta chains from the same sample are listed, as sequenced in a study of regulatory T cells in long-lasting Graves disease. TCR beta libraries were built with iRepertoire HTBI primers and Arm-PCR of CDR3 regions. One entry per CDR3 protein results from TCRdb running MiXCR on the multiplex PCR reads. The sample lists about 460,000 distinct CDR3 sequences, 20% to 25% occurring once. Regarding time point: persistent/refractory GD, antithyroid drugs over 5 years with positive TRAb. The TCR library was made from RNA that had been extracted from PBMCs in TRIzol. The sequences come from peripheral blood mononuclear cells (PBMCs), collected when the disease was refractory, from a patient treated with antithyroid drugs. Receptors originate from a female donor with Graves disease.

At least ten counts were recorded for this clonotype. The gene calls are TRBV12-5 and TRBJ1-2, with D hard to call. Germline V gene sequence: CDR1 LGHNT, CDR2 FRNRAP. The CDR3 length is 13 residues. Deletions cut 8 bases from V and 4 bases from J, with 14 bases between. In DNA, the CDR3 is TGTGCTAGTACCTTATCTGCAGCCTATGGCTACACCTTC. Translating it yields CASTLSAAYGYTF.

This clonotype was counted ten times or more. This chain connects TRBV29-1 to TRBJ2-7; D might be TRBD1 (6 bases). The V end lost 0 bases, the J end lost 2 bases, and 11 bases lay between the germline ends. Looked up from germline, CDR1 is SQVTM and CDR2 is ANQGSEA. This CDR3 contains 14 residues. CDR3 in DNA: TGCAGCGTTGAAGAAGAGGACAGTACCTACGAGCAGTACTTC. Protein product: CSVEEEDSTYEQYF.

This clonotype was counted between two and nine times. The rearrangement joins TRBV30 to TRBJ1-1; the D is unclear. V was pared by 5 bases and J by 1 base, with 5 bases between. The CDR3 totals 11 residues. Germline V lookup: CDR1 GTSNPN, CDR2 SVGIG (reference sequence). CDR3 residues: CAWATNTEAFF. The DNA of the CDR3 is TGTGCCTGGGCTACGAACACTGAAGCTTTCTTT.

On this clonotype: This could be a read error, since a much larger clone is one nucleotide away. The chain combines TRBV2 with TRBJ1-1; the D gene is possibly TRBD1 (5 bases). This CDR3 region has 12 residues. Between the trimmed V and J ends, which lost 8 bases and 5 bases, there was a span of 12 bases. Germline lookup yields CDR1 SNHLY and CDR2 FYNNEI. The CDR3 is CASGVGVTEAFF. In nucleotides, the CDR3 is TGTGCCAGCGGTGTAGGGGTTACTGAAGCTTTCTTT.

This clonotype was seen repeatedly, ten times or more. The chain couples TRBV28 to TRBJ2-7; D possibly corresponds to TRBD1 (6 bases). The CDR3 runs 11 residues. The germline V gene has CDR1 MDHEN and CDR2 SYDVKM. V was clipped by 10 bases and J by 5 bases, with 12 bases between them. CDR3 in amino acids: CATEQGNEQYF. The CDR3 bases are TGTGCCACCGAACAGGGAAACGAGCAGTACTTC.

CDR3 region: CASSLVTGLETQYF. The CDR3 coding sequence is TGTGCCAGCAGCTTGGTCACAGGGCTAGAGACCCAGTACTTC. The gene calls are TRBV5-5 and TRBJ2-5; possibly TRBD1 for D (6 bases). The V end was cut by 0 bases, the J end by 4 bases, with 10 bases between. The CDR3 has 14 amino acids. Germline V gene data show CDR1 as SGHKS and CDR2 as YYEKEE (reference sequence). The whole variable domain, remainder taken from reference TRBV5-5 and TRBJ2-5, is DAGVTQSPTHLIKTRGQQVTLRCSPISGHKSVSWYQQVLGQGPQFIFQYYEKEERGRGNFPDRFSARQFPNYSSELNVNALLLGDSALYLCASSLVTGLETQYFGPGTRLLVL.

This clonotype appeared a few times. A read error may account for a junction end that differs from germline. V and J are TRBV12-3 or TRBV12-4 and TRBJ2-7; D is uncertain. The CDR3 runs to 12 residues. CDR3: CASSLDRHERYF. The CDR3 DNA reads TGTGCCAGCAGTTTGGACCGCCACGAGCGGTACTTC.

CDR3 sequence reads: CSGVTGSPASGNTIYF. In nucleotides, the CDR3 is TGCAGTGGGGTCACAGGGAGCCCGGCCTCTGGAAACACCATATATTTT. This chain connects TRBV20-1 to TRBJ1-3; possibly TRBD1 for D (6 bases). The V gene's germline CDR1 is DFQATT and CDR2 SNEGSKA (reference sequence). The length of the CDR3 is 16 residues. Deletions cut 7 bases from V and 0 bases from J, with 19 bases between.

The genes are TRBV29-1 and TRBJ1-1; D is perhaps TRBD1 (6 bases). Trimming stripped 3 bases from V and 13 bases from J, with 18 bases between. The CDR3 contains 12 residues. Germline V gene data show CDR1 as SQVTM and CDR2 as ANQGSEA. The CDR3 coding sequence is TGCAGCGTTGACAGGGGCCCTTTGGGGATTTTCTTT. It codes for CSVDRGPLGIFF.

This clonotype has a handful of counts. The chain couples TRBV20-1 to TRBJ2-1, with 13 positions matching TRBD2. V lost 5 bases to trimming and J lost 0 bases; unmatched junction nucleotides: 7. The germline V gene has CDR1 DFQATT and CDR2 SNEGSKA (reference sequence). This CDR3 is 17 amino acids long. The CDR3 nucleotides are TGCAGTGCTGGACTAGCGGGGGCCCCTCGCTCCTACAATGAGCAGTTCTTC. Its protein is CSAGLAGAPRSYNEQFF.

The chain is built from TRBV11-3 and TRBJ2-1; D is undetermined. The germline V gene has CDR1 SGHNT and CDR2 YENEEA. The CDR3 covers 15 residues. The V end lost 3 bases, the J end lost 2 bases, and 11 bases lay between the germline ends. CDR3 coding DNA: TGTGCCAGCAGCTTGGACCCGTCTACCTACAATGAGCAGTTCTTC. Translation: CASSLDPSTYNEQFF.

This clonotype was seen only a few times. The V gene is TRBV12-3 or TRBV12-4, the J gene TRBJ2-3; TRBD2 matches 9 bases. The CDR3 extends over 14 amino acids. V was pared by 5 bases and J by 6 bases, with 6 bases of the junction left unmatched. CDR3 residues: CASSPAGGFDTQYF. In DNA form, the CDR3 reads TGTGCCAGCAGTCCAGCGGGGGGTTTTGATACGCAGTATTTT.

This clonotype has ten or more counts. The J gene is TRBJ2-1, the V gene TRBV2; D is perhaps TRBD2 (6 bases). CDR3 length: 15 amino acids. Deletions cut 6 bases from V and 0 bases from J, with 12 bases between. Per germline, CDR1 SNHLY and CDR2 FYNNEI. CDR3 sequence (DNA): TGTGCCAGCAGGGGGGACTCCAGCTCCTACAATGAGCAGTTCTTC. Translated: CASRGDSSSYNEQFF. Full variable domain (missing parts from reference TRBV2 and TRBJ2-1): EPEVTQTPSHQVTQMGQEVILRCVPISNHLYFYWYRQILGQKVEFLVSFYNNEISEKSEIFDDQFSVERPDGSNFTLKIRSTKLEDSAMYFCASRGDSSSYNEQFFGPGTRLTVL.

The table lists this clonotype with a few counts. The chain employs TRBV28 and TRBJ2-1; 13 nucleotides agree with TRBD2. Germline V gives CDR1 MDHEN, CDR2 SYDVKM. This CDR3 comprises 16 residues. J gave up 3 bases and V 7 bases, and 6 bases lay outside the gene matches. The DNA for the CDR3 is TGTGCCAGCATGGGACTAGCGGGAAAGGACTACAATGAGCAGTTCTTC. Translating it yields CASMGLAGKDYNEQFF.

Many counts were recorded for this clonotype. The chain links TRBV12-3 or TRBV12-4 to TRBJ2-7, with 8 nucleotides matching TRBD1. This CDR3 contains 13 residues. With V trimmed by 8 bases and J by 2 bases, 5 bases remained unmatched. The CDR3 DNA is TGTGCCAGCGAGGGACAGGACACCTACGAGCAGTACTTC. This encodes CASEGQDTYEQYF.

The chain couples TRBV5-4 to TRBJ2-5; 7 bases agree with TRBD1. CDR3 length: 14 amino acids. Germline values: CDR1 SGHNT, CDR2 YYREEE (reference sequence). V shed 4 bases, J shed 2 bases, and the junction held 5 bases outside the gene matches. The chain's CDR3 is CASSGDRYQETQYF. The CDR3 DNA follows: TGTGCCAGCAGCGGGGACAGATATCAAGAGACCCAGTACTTC.

There are a few counts of this clonotype. The chain joins TRBV24-1 to TRBJ2-4, with TRBD2 matching 8 bases. The CDR3 extends over 14 amino acids. V lost 10 bases to trimming and J lost 6 bases; unmatched junction nucleotides: 10. In germline, CDR1 is KGHDR, CDR2 SFDVKD. Here the CDR3 DNA reads TGTGCCACGAGGGGTAGCGGGGAGGGAAACATTCAGTACTTC. Encoded protein: CATRGSGEGNIQYF.

The chain is built from TRBV7-2 and TRBJ2-7; the D gene is possibly TRBD2 (6 bases). The V gene's germline CDR1 is SGHTA and CDR2 FQGNSA. Trimming removed 1 base from V and 2 bases from J, with 12 bases in between. CDR3 length: 15 amino acids. The CDR3 is CASSLVGGATYEQYF. The CDR3 bases are TGTGCCAGCAGCTTAGTAGGAGGGGCAACCTACGAGCAGTACTTC.